This T cell receptor beta chain was retrieved from a study of T cell responses to AZD1222 COVID-19 vaccine. Study-level information: The study pooled second doses at about 4 or about 12 weeks. Whole-study findings and limits: A mostly white British donor set with more females was recruited, and clonal diversity was possibly underestimated. The number of AZD1222 recipients seropositive at baseline was only five to seven.

Assay used: immunoSEQ multiplex PCR; TCRdb lists only in-frame clones, some missing. The repertoire holds about 150,000 clones, with just over 90% as singletons. For this clone: The antigen remains unidentified.

The sample here was peripheral blood, taken on day 0 of AZD1222 vaccination. The sequence was obtained from an adult in good health.

The CDR3 DNA sequence: TGTGCCAGAGGCAGGGGGTCGGGACCTAGGCATGGCTACACCTTC. This sequence encodes CARGRGSGPRHGYTF. The rearrangement joins TRBV27 to TRBJ1-2; 7 bases line up with TRBD1. CDR1 is MNHEY, CDR2 SMNVEV, per germline (reference sequence). After removal of 9 bases from V and 6 bases from J, the junction contained 16 bases not matched to a gene. The CDR3 consists of 15 residues.